The 7 T cell receptor beta chains listed next were all sequenced from one sample in a study of T cells expressing NK-cell markers. One entry per CDR3 protein, without DNA, is what TCRdb gives after re-calling the 5' RACE reads. The sample holds about 370,000 distinct CDR3 sequences. The sequenced sample was blood T cells: a sorted CD56 or NKG2C T cell subset, CD4+ or CD8+ T cells, or bulk PBMC T cells (not recorded which). These receptors all come from a woman aged 45-60 years in good health.

This chain uses TRBV29-1 with TRBJ2-7; TCRdb calls TRBD2, which cannot be checked without DNA. CDR1 SQVTM and CDR2 ANQGSEA come from the germline V gene. This CDR3 spans 14 amino acids. CDR3 region: CSVVLDYYSYEQYF.

The gene calls are TRBV19 and TRBJ2-5; the TRBD2 assignment by TCRdb is unverifiable without DNA. The CDR3 is 15 residues long. Germline V CDR1 and CDR2: LNHDA, SQIVND (reference sequence). The CDR3 sequence is CASSIVGTRKETQYF. Together with reference TRBV19 and TRBJ2-5, the CDR3 gives the full variable domain: DGGITQSPKYLFRKEGQNVTLSCEQNLNHDAMYWYRQDPGQGLRLIYYSQIVNDFQKGDIAEGYSVSREKKESFPLTVTSAQKNPTAFYLCASSIVGTRKETQYFGPGTRLLVL.

The chain links TRBV25-1 to TRBJ2-1; TCRdb's D call, TRBD1, is unchecked because there is no DNA. Per germline, CDR1 MGHDK and CDR2 SYGVNS. This CDR3 is 15 amino acids long. The CDR3 loop is CASSEIRDAYNEQFF.

This chain joins TRBV29-1 and TRBJ2-3; TCRdb's D gene call, TRBD2, goes unchecked for lack of DNA. The V gene's germline CDR1 is SQVTM and CDR2 ANQGSEA. The CDR3 length is 14 residues. The CDR3 sequence is CSVDGLAGVDTQYF.

The chain carries TRBV24-1 and TRBJ1-1; as DNA is missing, the TRBD1 call by TCRdb cannot be tested. The CDR3 is 13 amino acids. CDR1 KGHDR and CDR2 SFDVKD come from the germline V gene. This CDR3 reads CATSDFRGMEAFF.

This chain connects TRBV15 to TRBJ2-2. This CDR3 region has 13 residues. Germline CDR1 and CDR2: LNHNV and YYDKDF (reference sequence). The CDR3 reads CATSRGGSGELFF.

This sequence joins TRBV11-2 and TRBJ2-2; TCRdb's assignment of TRBD1 cannot be checked, as there is no DNA. Germline V gene lookup returns CDR1 SGHAT and CDR2 FQNNGV. The length of the CDR3 is 17 residues. Here the CDR3 reads CASSLDLPGTGAGELFF.